These T cell receptor beta chains were read from a single sample in a study of cytomegalovirus exposure and HLA in healthy donors. Clones were read by immunoSEQ multiplex PCR, and TCRdb kept only the in-frame ones, dropping some. The table lists about 120,000 clones, approximately 78% of them singletons. The sequencing input was PBMCs. Receptors were obtained from a woman younger than 45 in good health and CMV-seropositive. Each CDR3 is given with its conserved first and last residue. Each record gives: V gene, clone size, D gene, J gene, CDR3 DNA, CDR3 protein. D genes are given only for firm matches. A clone size is listed for some rows: how often the clone was seen (once, few, many), or a class if it is expanded.

V gene: TRBV9
clone size: -
D gene: TRBD1
J gene: TRBJ2-3
CDR3 DNA: TGTGCCAGCAGCGTAGACAGGGGTAGAGATACGCAGTATTTT
CDR3 protein: CASSVDRGRDTQYF

V gene: TRBV19
clone size: -
D gene: -
J gene: TRBJ1-1
CDR3 DNA: TGTGCCAGTAGTCCCCGGCGGCAGGGAATGGAAGCTTTCTTT
CDR3 protein: CASSPRRQGMEAFF

V gene: TRBV13
clone size: -
D gene: TRBD2
J gene: TRBJ2-1
CDR3 DNA: TGTGCCAGCAGCTTAATGCTAGCGGGGGGGTACAATGAGCAGTTCTTC
CDR3 protein: CASSLMLAGGYNEQFF

V gene: TRBV28
clone size: once
D gene: -
J gene: TRBJ1-4
CDR3 DNA: TGTGCCAGCAGTTTCTTGGCAGGGGTTGAAAAACTGTTTTTT
CDR3 protein: CASSFLAGVEKLFF

V gene: TRBV7-2
clone size: -
D gene: -
J gene: TRBJ2-6
CDR3 DNA: TGTGCCAGCAGCTTATACTCTGGGGCCAACGTCCTGACTTTC
CDR3 protein: CASSLYSGANVLTF

V gene: TRBV4-2
clone size: -
D gene: TRBD1
J gene: TRBJ2-7
CDR3 DNA: TGTGCCAGCAGCCAAGATCCGGGACAGGGGTCCTACGAGCAGTACTTC
CDR3 protein: CASSQDPGQGSYEQYF

V gene: TRBV5-4
clone size: -
D gene: TRBD2
J gene: TRBJ2-2
CDR3 DNA: TGTGCCAGCAGCGTGGGGCGGGGGGCCTCCGGGGAGCTGTTTTTT
CDR3 protein: CASSVGRGASGELFF

V gene: TRBV5-4
clone size: -
D gene: TRBD1
J gene: TRBJ2-2
CDR3 DNA: TGTGCCAGCAGCCCGACAGGGTTCGGCGGGGAGCTGTTTTTT
CDR3 protein: CASSPTGFGGELFF

V gene: TRBV9
clone size: once
D gene: -
J gene: TRBJ1-1
CDR3 DNA: TGTGCCAGCAGCGTGGAAAGCGTAGTTAACACTGAAGCTTTCTTT
CDR3 protein: CASSVESVVNTEAFF

V gene: TRBV7-9
clone size: -
D gene: -
J gene: TRBJ1-2
CDR3 DNA: TGTGCCAGCAGCTTAGGGGAGGGGGGGAACTATGGCTACACCTTC
CDR3 protein: CASSLGEGGNYGYTF

V gene: TRBV5-1
clone size: -
D gene: -
J gene: TRBJ2-1
CDR3 DNA: TGCGCCAGCAGCGCCCCCGAGCGCCAAGGTGAGCAGTTCTTC
CDR3 protein: CASSAPERQGEQFF

V gene: TRBV5-4
clone size: once
D gene: TRBD2
J gene: TRBJ2-1
CDR3 DNA: TGTGCCAGCAGCTCCGCGGGGGAAGTGGGCAATGAGCAGTTCTTC
CDR3 protein: CASSSAGEVGNEQFF

V gene: TRBV27
clone size: -
D gene: TRBD2
J gene: TRBJ2-1
CDR3 DNA: TGTGCCAGCAACCGTGTGGGGGGGGGCTACAATGAGCAGTTCTTC
CDR3 protein: CASNRVGGGYNEQFF

V gene: TRBV27
clone size: -
D gene: -
J gene: TRBJ1-4
CDR3 DNA: TGTGCCTGCCGAGGGACACCCCGAGGAAAACTGTTTTTT
CDR3 protein: CACRGTPRGKLFF

V gene: TRBV7-9
clone size: -
D gene: -
J gene: TRBJ2-2
CDR3 DNA: TGTGCCAGCAGCTACCCAAGAGGCACCGGGGAGCTGTTTTTT
CDR3 protein: CASSYPRGTGELFF